This TCR beta chain originates from a study of a mutant IDH1 vaccine in newly diagnosed glioma. For the study at large: Previous care, which was radiotherapy, temozolomide, or both, most often involved both. Study-wide findings and caveats: Among patients, roughly 95% showed immune responses induced by the vaccine.

Repertoires were generated with immunoSEQ multiplex PCR, while TCRdb's copy carries only in-frame clones and drops some. The repertoire consists of around 70,000 clones, with approximately 86% occurring once and the leading ten covering 2% to 2.5%. The CDR3 totals 13 residues. V was clipped by 1 base and J by 1 base, with 4 bases between them. CDR1 and CDR2 from the germline V gene are SGHTA and FQGNSA. This clone was counted a few times. Its antigen is not known. Regarding time point: week 35, safety follow-up. With topical imiquimod, each dose of the vaccine consisted of 300 ug of mutant IDH1 20-mer peptide.

The sample was PBMCs, taken from a glioma patient whose treatment included an IDH1 peptide vaccine. The chain uses TRBV7-2 and TRBJ1-2; no clear D gene. The sequence was collected from a man under 40 with glioma. CDR3 DNA sequence: TGTGCCAGCAGCTTAGACAATAACTATGGCTACACCTTC. Protein product: CASSLDNNYGYTF.